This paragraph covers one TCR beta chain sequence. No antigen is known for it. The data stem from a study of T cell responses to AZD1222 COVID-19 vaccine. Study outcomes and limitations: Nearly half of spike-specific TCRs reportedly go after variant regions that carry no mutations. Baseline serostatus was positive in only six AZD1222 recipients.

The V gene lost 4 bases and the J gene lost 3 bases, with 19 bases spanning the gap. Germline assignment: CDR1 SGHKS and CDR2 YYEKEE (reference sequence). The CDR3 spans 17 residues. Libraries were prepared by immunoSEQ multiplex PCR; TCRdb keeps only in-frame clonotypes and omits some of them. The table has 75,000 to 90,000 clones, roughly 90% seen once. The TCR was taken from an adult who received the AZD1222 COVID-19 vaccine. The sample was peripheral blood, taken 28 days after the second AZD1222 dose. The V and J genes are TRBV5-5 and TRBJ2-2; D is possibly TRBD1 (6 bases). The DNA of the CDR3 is TGTGCCAGCAGCCCACCGGGACAACTAACTTACACCGGGGAGCTGTTTTTT. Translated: CASSPPGQLTYTGELFF.